What follows are 32 T cell receptor beta chains derived from one specimen sequenced in a study of T cells after yellow fever vaccination. MiXCR, run by TCRdb on the 5' RACE reads, gives a single entry per CDR3 protein. The sample has approximately 74,000 distinct CDR3 sequences, 7.1% seen once; the top ten hold 35%. Sample: CD8+ T cells sorted from PBMCs, taken about 5 days after the first yellow fever vaccination. Receptors originate from a man between 18 and 35 years old who received the YFV17D yellow fever vaccine.

This clonotype was observed at least ten times. V and J are TRBV6-5 and TRBJ2-3; D uncertain. With 7 bases removed from V and 2 bases from J, the gap between germline ends came to 10 bases. Per germline, CDR1 MNHEY and CDR2 SVGAGI. The CDR3 is made up of 13 amino acids. The CDR3: CASTRRATDTQYF. The CDR3 DNA is TGTGCCAGCACCCGAAGGGCCACAGATACGCAGTATTTT.

This clonotype occurred many times. V usage is TRBV7-9 and J usage is TRBJ1-3, with 7 nucleotides matching TRBD1. The V gene's germline CDR1 is SEHNR and CDR2 FQNEAQ (reference sequence). The CDR3 has 16 amino acids. The V and J ends lost 5 bases and 0 bases, in that order; junction bases with no gene match: 7. CDR3 coding DNA: TGTGCCAGCAGCGACACGGACAGGTCCTCTGGAAACACCATATATTTT. Its translation is CASSDTDRSSGNTIYF.

This clonotype came up many times. The chain employs TRBV6-6 and TRBJ2-5, with D maybe TRBD2 (5 bases). The V end lost 5 bases, the J end lost 5 bases, and 12 bases lay between the germline ends. The germline CDR1 and CDR2 sequences are MNHNY and SVGAGI (reference sequence). CDR3 size: 13 residues. The chain's CDR3 is CASSLGERETQYF. The DNA for the CDR3 is TGTGCCAGCAGTCTCGGGGAAAGGGAGACCCAGTACTTC.

This clonotype was recorded many times. The rearrangement links TRBV5-4 to TRBJ1-1, with D maybe TRBD1 (6 bases). The V and J ends lost 2 bases and 1 base respectively, with 6 bases between them. This CDR3 has 13 amino acids. CDR1 and CDR2 (germline): SGHNT, YYREEE (reference sequence). The CDR3 region has the DNA TGTGCCAGCAGCTTACAGGGGAACACTGAAGCTTTCTTT. Translating gives CASSLQGNTEAFF.

The sample holds a few counts of this clonotype. V is TRBV6-5 and J is TRBJ2-1; TRBD2 agrees at 11 bases. The trim removed 0 bases at V and 2 bases at J, leaving 3 bases unmatched. This CDR3 comprises 17 residues. Germline V gives CDR1 MNHEY, CDR2 SVGAGI. The chain's CDR3 is CASSYSSGGAAYNEQFF. The CDR3 DNA reads as TGTGCCAGCAGTTACTCTAGCGGGGGGGCGGCCTACAATGAGCAGTTCTTC.

This chain's CDR3 is CASRPQFSGELFF. The CDR3 DNA reads TGTGCCAGCAGGCCGCAGTTTTCCGGGGAGCTGTTTTTT. The V gene is TRBV6-1, the J gene TRBJ2-2, with D unclear. This CDR3 contains 13 residues. Per the germline V gene, CDR1 is MNHNS and CDR2 is SASEGT. V was cut by 6 bases and J by 6 bases, with 11 bases left in between.

This clonotype has ten or more counts. The rearrangement uses TRBV4-3 and TRBJ1-3; D perhaps matches TRBD1 (5 bases). This CDR3 region has 15 residues. Germline V gives CDR1 LGHNA, CDR2 YSLEER. The germline V and J ends were trimmed by 0 bases and 3 bases, with 9 bases remaining between them. The CDR3 DNA reads as TGCGCCAGCAGCCAAGATGGGGCGGATGGAAACACCATATATTTT. Translation: CASSQDGADGNTIYF.

This clonotype was found many times. The chain employs TRBV4-2 and TRBJ2-5; 7 nucleotides align to TRBD2. Germline V gene sequence: CDR1 LGHNA, CDR2 YNFKEQ. V was pared by 2 bases and J by 4 bases, with 4 bases of the junction left unmatched. This CDR3 is 14 amino acids long. CDR3 DNA: TGTGCCAGCAGCCAATTCTGGGGGGGAGAGACCCAGTACTTC. It is translated as CASSQFWGGETQYF.

This clonotype was observed a handful of times. The V gene is TRBV11-2, the J gene TRBJ2-3; 12 nucleotides line up with TRBD2. This CDR3 spans 21 amino acids. The germline gives CDR1 SGHAT, CDR2 FQNNGV. Germline trimming cut 0 bases from V and 3 bases from J; bases unmatched to any gene: 16. CDR3 amino acids: CASSLEGEGTLAGGLTDTQYF. CDR3 coding DNA: TGTGCCAGCAGCTTAGAGGGGGAGGGAACCCTAGCGGGGGGGCTGACAGATACGCAGTATTTT.

This clonotype has just a few counts. The chain joins TRBV5-8 to TRBJ2-5; TRBD1 might be the D (7 bases). Trimming removed 1 base at V and 4 bases at J, with 14 bases between. The CDR3 consists of 15 residues. Germline V CDR1 and CDR2: SGHTS, YDEGEE. The CDR3 DNA follows: TGTGCCAGCAGCTTGCCCCGCAGGGGGGTAGAGACCCAGTACTTC. The encoded protein is CASSLPRRGVETQYF.

This clonotype turned up a few times. The CDR3 spells CASRPGGRPDTQYF. CDR3 DNA sequence: TGTGCCAGCAGACCCGGGGGGCGGCCTGATACGCAGTATTTT. The chain joins TRBV3-1 to TRBJ2-3, with D maybe TRBD2 (7 bases). The CDR3 spans 14 residues. Trimming removed 6 bases from V and 6 bases from J, with 16 bases in between. Germline V gives CDR1 LGHDT, CDR2 YNNKEL (reference sequence).

This clonotype turned up a few times. The rearrangement joins TRBV4-3 to TRBJ2-5, with 7 nucleotides matching TRBD2. This CDR3 comprises 17 residues. V lost 0 bases to trimming and J lost 1 base; unmatched junction nucleotides: 8. CDR1 and CDR2 (germline): LGHNA, YSLEER. The CDR3 DNA reads TGCGCCAGCAGCCAAGAGTTTACGGGGAGGGCCCAAGAGACCCAGTACTTC. Its protein is CASSQEFTGRAQETQYF.

This clonotype occurred a few times. This chain uses TRBV5-1 with TRBJ2-2; 8 positions agree with TRBD1. The germline gives CDR1 SGHRS, CDR2 YFSETQ. V lost 4 bases to trimming and J lost 2 bases; unmatched junction nucleotides: 16. This CDR3 region has 19 residues. The CDR3 here is CASSGKRQGFTENTGELFF. In nucleotides, the CDR3 is TGCGCCAGCAGCGGAAAAAGACAGGGGTTCACGGAAAACACCGGGGAGCTGTTTTTT. Filled out from reference TRBV5-1 and TRBJ2-2, the complete variable domain reads KAGVTQTPRYLIKTRGQQVTLSCSPISGHRSVSWYQQTPGQGLQFLFEYFSETQRNKGNFPGRFSGRQFSNSRSEMNVSTLELGDSALYLCASSGKRQGFTENTGELFFGEGSRLTVL.

This clonotype was found a few times. The chain couples TRBV12-3 or TRBV12-4 to TRBJ1-5, with 9 bases aligning to TRBD1. Unmatched junction bases numbered 10, after V lost 6 bases and J lost 7 bases. The CDR3 contains 15 residues. The chain's CDR3 is CASSTGTGIRQPQHF. The CDR3 region has the DNA TGTGCCAGCAGCACCGGGACAGGGATTCGGCAGCCCCAGCATTTT.

In its sample, this clonotype was seen many times. The rearrangement links TRBV12-3 or TRBV12-4 to TRBJ2-7; 8 nucleotides agree with TRBD2. Germline trimming cut 5 bases from V and 1 base from J; bases unmatched to any gene: 4. CDR3 length equals 14 residues. CDR3 nucleotides: TGTGCCAGCAGTCGGGGGGGACAATCCTACGAGCAGTACTTC. Translating it yields CASSRGGQSYEQYF.

The chain employs TRBV4-1 and TRBJ2-7; D tentatively fits TRBD1 or TRBD2 (5 bases each). Germline loops: CDR1 MGHRA, CDR2 YSYEKL. V lost 7 bases and J lost 2, with 15 bases in between. There are 14 residues in the CDR3. The CDR3 loop reads CASTRDPDAYEQYF. DNA of the CDR3: TGCGCCAGCACCCGGGACCCAGACGCCTACGAGCAGTACTTC.

The chain uses TRBV9 and TRBJ2-3; 9 bases fit TRBD1. V shed 4 bases and J 6 bases; nucleotides not matched to a gene: 12. Looked up from germline, CDR1 is SGDLS and CDR2 is YYNGEE. This CDR3 is built from 16 residues. CDR3 DNA sequence: TGTGCCAGCAGCAGGAGGTTGGGACAGGGAGTGGATACGCAGTATTTT. Amino acid sequence: CASSRRLGQGVDTQYF.

This clonotype came up many times. The CDR3 loop reads CASSLSGRQPGQETQYF. The CDR3 nucleotides are TGCGCCAGCAGCCTCTCCGGTCGACAACCCGGTCAAGAGACCCAGTACTTC. The rearrangement links TRBV4-1 to TRBJ2-5; D is uncertain. In germline, CDR1 is MGHRA, CDR2 YSYEKL. V lost 4 bases, J lost 2 bases, and 20 bases lay in between. The CDR3 has 17 residues.

This chain's CDR3 is CASSHGPASGNTIYF. DNA of the CDR3: TGTGCCAGCAGCCACGGACCGGCCTCTGGAAACACCATATATTTT. The V call is TRBV7-8, the J call TRBJ1-3, with D hard to call. The CDR3 is 15 amino acids. V was shortened by 5 bases and J by 0 bases, with 11 bases between the two germline ends. From germline, CDR1 is SGHVS and CDR2 FQNEAQ.

The chain joins TRBV7-3 to TRBJ2-1, with a tentative D call TRBD2 (5 bases). The length of the CDR3 is 16 residues. CDR1 and CDR2 from the germline V gene are SGHTA and FQGTGA. V gave up 2 bases and J gave up 4 bases, with 15 bases separating them. CDR3 in DNA: TGTGCCAGCAGCTTAGGAGGTCTACGGTCATACAATGAGCAGTTCTTC. Amino acids: CASSLGGLRSYNEQFF.

This clonotype was seen repeatedly, ten times or more. The chain recombines TRBV10-3 with TRBJ1-1; TRBD1 agrees at 10 bases. CDR3 length equals 14 residues. Germline CDR1 and CDR2: ENHRY and SYGVKD. Trimming removed 7 bases from V and 1 base from J; junction bases left unmatched: 3. DNA for the CDR3: TGTGCCATCACTGGACAGGGGGAGAACACTGAAGCTTTCTTT. This sequence encodes CAITGQGENTEAFF.

This clonotype was seen only a few times. The DNA for the CDR3 is TGCGCCAGCAGCTGGGGACAGGGAGAGACTGAAGCTTTCTTT. This gives the protein CASSWGQGETEAFF. The chain carries TRBV5-1 and TRBJ1-1; 9 bases are a match to TRBD1. Germline V CDR1 and CDR2: SGHRS, YFSETQ. The CDR3 extends over 14 amino acids. V lost 3 bases to trimming and J lost 5 bases; unmatched junction nucleotides: 5.

This clonotype was seen only a few times. The chain employs TRBV18 and TRBJ2-1; D unclear. CDR1 and CDR2 (germline): KGHSH, LQKENI. V was pared by 4 bases and J by 4 bases, with 5 bases between. This CDR3 comprises 12 residues. CDR3 amino acids: CASSRSYNEQFF. The CDR3 nucleotides read TGTGCCAGCTCACGCTCTTACAATGAGCAGTTCTTC.

This clonotype was counted ten times or more. The V call is TRBV6-5, the J call TRBJ2-3; D call uncertain. The length of the CDR3 is 12 residues. The germline V and J ends were trimmed by 4 bases and 5 bases, with 7 bases remaining between them. Germline V CDR1 and CDR2: MNHEY, SVGAGI. CDR3 bases: TGTGCCAGCAGTTCGCTAGTAGATACGCAGTATTTT. Translating it yields CASSSLVDTQYF.

J is TRBJ1-4 and V is TRBV28; TRBD1 matches at 9 bases. The germline V gene encodes CDR1 MDHEN and CDR2 SYDVKM. With V trimmed by 10 bases and J by 5 bases, 2 bases remained unmatched. CDR3 length: 12 amino acids. CDR3 protein: CATQGANEKLFF. CDR3 DNA: TGTGCCACACAGGGGGCGAATGAAAAACTGTTTTTT.

There are many counts of this clonotype. The rearrangement uses TRBV5-1 and TRBJ1-2; 10 nucleotides align to TRBD1. Germline V gene data show CDR1 as SGHRS and CDR2 as YFSETQ. The CDR3 has 14 amino acids. The trim removed 3 bases at V and 8 bases at J, leaving 7 bases unmatched. CDR3 coding DNA: TGCGCCAGCAGCTCGGGACAGGGGTTTTACGGCTACACCTTC. Its translation is CASSSGQGFYGYTF. The whole variable domain, filled in from reference TRBV5-1 and TRBJ1-2, reads KAGVTQTPRYLIKTRGQQVTLSCSPISGHRSVSWYQQTPGQGLQFLFEYFSETQRNKGNFPGRFSGRQFSNSRSEMNVSTLELGDSALYLCASSSGQGFYGYTFGSGTRLTVV.

The V call is TRBV4-1, the J call TRBJ2-7; 10 bases are shared with TRBD1. CDR3 length equals 15 residues. Looked up from germline, CDR1 is MGHRA and CDR2 is YSYEKL. The V and J ends lost 1 base and 2 bases, in that order; junction bases with no gene match: 2. CDR3 loop: CASSQAGTGAYEQYF. CDR3 DNA sequence: TGCGCCAGCAGCCAAGCCGGGACAGGGGCCTACGAGCAGTACTTC.

The chain links TRBV10-3 to TRBJ1-1; D gene ambiguous. CDR1 is ENHRY, CDR2 SYGVKD, per germline. Trimming left V 5 bases short and J 0 bases short, with 10 bases between. The CDR3 contains 14 residues. The CDR3 DNA sequence: TGTGCCATCAGTTCGACGGAAATGAACACTGAAGCTTTCTTT. Translated, it gives CAISSTEMNTEAFF.

The chain has TRBV6-2 or TRBV6-3 and TRBJ2-7; either TRBD1 or TRBD2 may supply D (5 bases each). Germline V gives CDR1 MNHEY, CDR2 SVGEGT. This CDR3 has 15 residues. The ends were cut back, 2 bases at V and 6 bases at J, with 17 bases in the middle. The CDR3: CASSYGDPRLGEQYV. CDR3 sequence (DNA): TGTGCCAGCAGTTACGGGGACCCACGTTTGGGCGAGCAGTACGTC.

The chain employs TRBV20-1 and TRBJ2-3; D unresolved. In germline, CDR1 is DFQATT, CDR2 SNEGSKA (reference sequence). V shed 2 bases and J shed 1 base, with 7 bases lying between them. The CDR3 is made up of 13 amino acids. The CDR3 DNA follows: TGCAGTGCTAGATCGGTTGGCACAGATACGCAGTATTTT. Translation gives CSARSVGTDTQYF.

The CDR3, as DNA: TGTGCCAGCAGCTCCCTAGATGGGGGGCTAGCTAACTATGGCTACACCTTC. It yields the protein CASSSLDGGLANYGYTF. V gene TRBV7-8 combines with J gene TRBJ1-2, with D tentatively TRBD1 (6 bases). Between the trimmed V and J ends, which lost 4 bases and 0 bases, there was a span of 18 bases. The CDR3 has 17 amino acids. From germline, CDR1 is SGHVS and CDR2 FQNEAQ. Combining the CDR3 with reference TRBV7-8 and TRBJ1-2 gives the whole variable domain GAGVSQSPRYKVAKRGQDVALRCDPISGHVSLFWYQQALGQGPEFLTYFQNEAQLDKSGLPSDRFFAERPEGSVSTLKIQRTQQEDSAVYLCASSSLDGGLANYGYTFGSGTRLTVV.

The chain has TRBV28 and TRBJ2-1; 9 positions agree with TRBD2. The CDR3 has 19 residues. The ends lost 5 bases at V and 1 base at J; junction bases unmatched: 15. Germline-derived CDR1 and CDR2 are MDHEN and SYDVKM. This chain's CDR3 is CASSTPGLAQLGSYNEQFF. DNA for the CDR3: TGTGCCAGCAGTACTCCGGGACTAGCACAGCTGGGGTCCTACAATGAGCAGTTCTTC.